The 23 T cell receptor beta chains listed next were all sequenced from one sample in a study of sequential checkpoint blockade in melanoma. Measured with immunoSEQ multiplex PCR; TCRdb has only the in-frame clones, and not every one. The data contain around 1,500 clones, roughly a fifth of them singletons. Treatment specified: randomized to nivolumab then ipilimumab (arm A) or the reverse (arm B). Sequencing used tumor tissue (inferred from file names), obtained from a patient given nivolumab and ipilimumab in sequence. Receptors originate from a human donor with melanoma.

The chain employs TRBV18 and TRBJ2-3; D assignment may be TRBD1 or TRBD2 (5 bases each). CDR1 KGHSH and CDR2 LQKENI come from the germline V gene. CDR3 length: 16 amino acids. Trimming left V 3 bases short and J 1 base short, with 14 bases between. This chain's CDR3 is CASSPLGQGGTDTQYF. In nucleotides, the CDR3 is TGTGCCAGCTCACCCCTCGGCCAGGGAGGCACAGATACGCAGTATTTT. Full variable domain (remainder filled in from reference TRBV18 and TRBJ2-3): NAGVMQNPRHLVRRRGQEARLRCSPMKGHSHVYWYRQLPEEGLKFMVYLQKENIIDESGMPKERFSAEFPKEGPSILRIQQVVRGDSAAYFCASSPLGQGGTDTQYFGPGTRLTVL.

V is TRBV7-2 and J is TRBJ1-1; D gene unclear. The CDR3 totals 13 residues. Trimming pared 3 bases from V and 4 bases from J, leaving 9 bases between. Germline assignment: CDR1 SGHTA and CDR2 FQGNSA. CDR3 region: CASSFSAGTEAFF. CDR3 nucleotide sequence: TGTGCCAGCAGCTTTTCGGCTGGCACTGAAGCTTTCTTT. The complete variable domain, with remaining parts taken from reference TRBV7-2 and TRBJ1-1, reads GAGVSQSPSNKVTEKGKDVELRCDPISGHTALYWYRQSLGQGLEFLIYFQGNSAPDKSGLPSDRFSAERTGGSVSTLTIQRTQQEDSAVYLCASSFSAGTEAFFGQGTRLTVV.

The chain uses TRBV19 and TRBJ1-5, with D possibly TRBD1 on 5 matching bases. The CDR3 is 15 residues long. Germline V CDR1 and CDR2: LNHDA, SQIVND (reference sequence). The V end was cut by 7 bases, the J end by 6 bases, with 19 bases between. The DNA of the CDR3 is TGTGCCAGTACCAGGGACCGCGCGATACCTCAGCCCCAGCATTTT. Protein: CASTRDRAIPQPQHF.

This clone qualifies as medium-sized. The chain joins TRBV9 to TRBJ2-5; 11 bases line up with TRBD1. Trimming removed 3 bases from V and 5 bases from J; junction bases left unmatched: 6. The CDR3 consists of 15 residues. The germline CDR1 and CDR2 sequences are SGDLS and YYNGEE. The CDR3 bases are TGTGCCAGCAGCGGCGGACAGGGGGCAGGGGAGACCCAGTACTTC. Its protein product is CASSGGQGAGETQYF.

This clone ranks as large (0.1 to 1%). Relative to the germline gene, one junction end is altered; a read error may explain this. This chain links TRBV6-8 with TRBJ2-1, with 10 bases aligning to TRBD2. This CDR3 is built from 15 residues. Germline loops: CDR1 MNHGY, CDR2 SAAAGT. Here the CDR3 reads CASSDSSGSYNEQFF. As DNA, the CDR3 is TGTGCCAGCAGTGACTCTAGCGGGAGTTACAATGAGCAGTTCTTC.

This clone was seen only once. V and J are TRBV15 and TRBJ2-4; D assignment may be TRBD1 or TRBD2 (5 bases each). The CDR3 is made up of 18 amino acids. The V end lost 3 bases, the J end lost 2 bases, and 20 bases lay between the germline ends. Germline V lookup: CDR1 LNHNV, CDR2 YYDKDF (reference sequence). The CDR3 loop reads CATSRGGFEGVTKNIQYF. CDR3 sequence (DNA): TGTGCCACCAGCAGGGGCGGGTTCGAAGGGGTAACCAAAAACATTCAGTACTTC.

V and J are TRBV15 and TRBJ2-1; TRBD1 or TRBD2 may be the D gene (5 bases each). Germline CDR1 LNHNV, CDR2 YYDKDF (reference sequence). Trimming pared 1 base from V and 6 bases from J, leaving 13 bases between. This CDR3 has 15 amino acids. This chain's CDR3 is CATSRGETASNEQFF. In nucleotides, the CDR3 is TGTGCCACCAGCAGAGGGGAGACAGCTTCCAATGAGCAGTTCTTC.

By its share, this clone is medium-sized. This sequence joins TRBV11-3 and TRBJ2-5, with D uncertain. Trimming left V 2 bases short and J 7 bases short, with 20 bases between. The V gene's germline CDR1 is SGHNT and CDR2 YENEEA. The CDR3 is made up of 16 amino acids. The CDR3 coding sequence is TGTGCCAGCAGCTTAAGAGGTCTCGGGCCCGATGGGACCCAGTACTTC. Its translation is CASSLRGLGPDGTQYF.

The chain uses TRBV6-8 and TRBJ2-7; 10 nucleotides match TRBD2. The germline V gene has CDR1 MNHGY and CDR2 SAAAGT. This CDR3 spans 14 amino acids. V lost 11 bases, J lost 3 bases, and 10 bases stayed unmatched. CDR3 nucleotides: TGTGCCTCCCGCGACCTAGCGGGAGACTACGAGCAGTACTTC. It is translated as CASRDLAGDYEQYF.

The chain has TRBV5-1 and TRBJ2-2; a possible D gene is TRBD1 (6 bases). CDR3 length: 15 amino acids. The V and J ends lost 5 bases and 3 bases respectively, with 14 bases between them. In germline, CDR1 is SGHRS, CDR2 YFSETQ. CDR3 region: CASRNNPGDTGELFF. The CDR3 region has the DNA TGCGCCAGCAGGAACAACCCAGGGGACACCGGGGAGCTGTTTTTT. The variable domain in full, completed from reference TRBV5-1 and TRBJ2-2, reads KAGVTQTPRYLIKTRGQQVTLSCSPISGHRSVSWYQQTPGQGLQFLFEYFSETQRNKGNFPGRFSGRQFSNSRSEMNVSTLELGDSALYLCASRNNPGDTGELFFGEGSRLTVL.

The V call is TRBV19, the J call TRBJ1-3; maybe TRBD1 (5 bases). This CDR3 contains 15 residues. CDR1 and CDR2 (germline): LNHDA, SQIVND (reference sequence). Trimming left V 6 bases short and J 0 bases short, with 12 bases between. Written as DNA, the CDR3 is TGTGCCAGTAGGGCGGGACCGTACTCTGGAAACACCATATATTTT. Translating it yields CASRAGPYSGNTIYF.

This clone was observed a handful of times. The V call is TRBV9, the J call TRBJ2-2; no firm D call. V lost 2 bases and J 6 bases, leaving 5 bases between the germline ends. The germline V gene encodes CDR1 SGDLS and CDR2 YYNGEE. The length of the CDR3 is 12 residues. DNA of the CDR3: TGTGCCAGCAGCGTGTGGGCCGGGGAGCTGTTTTTT. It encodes CASSVWAGELFF.

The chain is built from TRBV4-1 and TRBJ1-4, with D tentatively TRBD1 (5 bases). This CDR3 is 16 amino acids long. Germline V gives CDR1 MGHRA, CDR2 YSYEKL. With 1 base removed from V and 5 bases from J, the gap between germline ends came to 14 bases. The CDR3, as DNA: TGCGCCAGCAGCCAAGGATCCGGGACGGGGAATGAAAAACTGTTTTTT. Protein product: CASSQGSGTGNEKLFF.

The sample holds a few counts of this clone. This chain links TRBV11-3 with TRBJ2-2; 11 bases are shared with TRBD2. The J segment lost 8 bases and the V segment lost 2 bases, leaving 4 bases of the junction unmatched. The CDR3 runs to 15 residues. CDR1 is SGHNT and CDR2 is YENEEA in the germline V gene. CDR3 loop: CASSLTSGREGELFF. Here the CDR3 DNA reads TGTGCCAGCAGCTTAACTAGCGGGAGAGAGGGGGAGCTGTTTTTT. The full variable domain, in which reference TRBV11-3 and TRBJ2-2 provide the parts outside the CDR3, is EAGVVQSPRYKIIEKKQPVAFWCNPISGHNTLYWYLQNLGQGPELLIRYENEEAVDDSQLPKDRFSAERLKGVDSTLKIQPAELGDSAVYLCASSLTSGREGELFFGEGSRLTVL.

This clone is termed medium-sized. The CDR3 loop reads CASSLRGSPNTEAFF. The CDR3 DNA reads TGTGCCAGCAGCTTACGGGGCTCCCCCAACACTGAAGCTTTCTTT. The rearrangement links TRBV11-3 to TRBJ1-1, with TRBD1 as a possible D gene (5 bases). The V gene's germline CDR1 is SGHNT and CDR2 YENEEA. The V end was cut by 2 bases, the J end by 2 bases, with 12 bases between. The length of the CDR3 is 15 residues.

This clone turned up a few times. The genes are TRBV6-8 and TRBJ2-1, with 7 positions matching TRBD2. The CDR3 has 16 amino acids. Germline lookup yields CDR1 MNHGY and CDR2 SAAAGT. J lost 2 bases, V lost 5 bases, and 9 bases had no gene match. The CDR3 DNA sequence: TGTGCCAGCAGTAGTTTATCCGGGAGGACCTACAATGAGCAGTTCTTC. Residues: CASSSLSGRTYNEQFF.

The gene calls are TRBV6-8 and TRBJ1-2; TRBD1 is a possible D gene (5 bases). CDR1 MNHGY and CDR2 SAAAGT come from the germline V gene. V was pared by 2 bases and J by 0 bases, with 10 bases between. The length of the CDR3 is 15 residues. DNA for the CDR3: TGTGCCAGCAGTTACGCAGGGTTGGCTAACTATGGCTACACCTTC. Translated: CASSYAGLANYGYTF.

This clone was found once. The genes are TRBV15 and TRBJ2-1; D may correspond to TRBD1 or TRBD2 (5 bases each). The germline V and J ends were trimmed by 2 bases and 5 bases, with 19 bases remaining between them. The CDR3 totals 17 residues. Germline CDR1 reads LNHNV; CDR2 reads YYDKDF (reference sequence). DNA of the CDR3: TGTGCCACCAGCAGATCTCCGGGGACGGAGAGTAACAATGAGCAGTTCTTC. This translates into CATSRSPGTESNNEQFF.

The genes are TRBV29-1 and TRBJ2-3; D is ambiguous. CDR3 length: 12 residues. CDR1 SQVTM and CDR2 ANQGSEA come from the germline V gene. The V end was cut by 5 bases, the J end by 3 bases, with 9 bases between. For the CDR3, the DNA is TGCAGCGTTAGTAGATTTACAGATACGCAGTATTTT. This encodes CSVSRFTDTQYF.

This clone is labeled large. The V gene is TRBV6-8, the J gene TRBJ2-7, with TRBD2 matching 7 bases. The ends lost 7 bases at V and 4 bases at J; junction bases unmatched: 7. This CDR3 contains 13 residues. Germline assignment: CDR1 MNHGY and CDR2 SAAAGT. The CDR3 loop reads CASIKAGLYEQYF. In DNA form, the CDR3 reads TGTGCCAGCATTAAAGCGGGGCTTTACGAGCAGTACTTC.

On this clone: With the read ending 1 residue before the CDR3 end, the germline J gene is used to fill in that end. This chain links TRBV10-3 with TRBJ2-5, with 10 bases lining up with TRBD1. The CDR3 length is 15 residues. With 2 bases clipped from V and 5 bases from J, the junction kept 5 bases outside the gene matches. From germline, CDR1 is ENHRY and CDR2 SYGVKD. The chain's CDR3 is CAISEGQGVGETQYF. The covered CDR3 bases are TGTGCCATCAGTGAGGGACAGGGGGTCGGGGAGACCCAGTAC.

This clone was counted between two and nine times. The CDR3 bases are TGTGCCATCAGCTGGGCAGGGAAGGACACTGAAGCTTTCTTT. Protein product: CAISWAGKDTEAFF. The chain couples TRBV6-8 to TRBJ1-1; D is perhaps TRBD1 (5 bases). V lost 10 bases to trimming and J lost 3 bases, with 18 bases between them. The germline V gene has CDR1 MNHGY and CDR2 SAAAGT. The CDR3 loop spans 14 amino acids.

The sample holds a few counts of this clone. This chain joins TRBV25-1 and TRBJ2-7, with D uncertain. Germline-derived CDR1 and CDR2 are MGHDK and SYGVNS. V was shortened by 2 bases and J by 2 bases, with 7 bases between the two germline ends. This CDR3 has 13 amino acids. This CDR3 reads CASSEPGTYEQYF. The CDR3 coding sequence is TGTGCCAGCAGTGAACCCGGAACCTACGAGCAGTACTTC.